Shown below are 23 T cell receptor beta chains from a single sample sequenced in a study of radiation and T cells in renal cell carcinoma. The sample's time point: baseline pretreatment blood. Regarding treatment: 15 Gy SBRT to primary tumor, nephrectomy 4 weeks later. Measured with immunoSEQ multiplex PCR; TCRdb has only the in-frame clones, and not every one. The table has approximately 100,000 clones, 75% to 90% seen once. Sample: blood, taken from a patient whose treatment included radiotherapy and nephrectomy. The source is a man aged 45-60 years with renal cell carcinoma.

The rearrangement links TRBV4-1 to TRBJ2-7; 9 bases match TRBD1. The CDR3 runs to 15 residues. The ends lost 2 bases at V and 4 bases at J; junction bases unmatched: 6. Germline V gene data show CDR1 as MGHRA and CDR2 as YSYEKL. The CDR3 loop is CASSQPGQGAYEQYF. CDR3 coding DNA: TGCGCCAGCAGCCAACCGGGACAGGGAGCTTACGAGCAGTACTTC.

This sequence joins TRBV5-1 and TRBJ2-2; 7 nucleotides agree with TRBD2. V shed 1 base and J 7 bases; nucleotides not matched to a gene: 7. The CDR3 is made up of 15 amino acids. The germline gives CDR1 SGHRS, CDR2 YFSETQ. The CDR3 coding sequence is TGCGCCAGCAGCTTGTTAGGGGAGGGCGTCGGGGAGCTGTTTTTT. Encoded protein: CASSLLGEGVGELFF.

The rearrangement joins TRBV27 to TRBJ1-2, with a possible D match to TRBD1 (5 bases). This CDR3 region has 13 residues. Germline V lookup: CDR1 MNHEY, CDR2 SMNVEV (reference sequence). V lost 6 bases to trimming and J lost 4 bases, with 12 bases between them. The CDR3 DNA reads TGTGCCAGCAGGGGTCAGGGTTTCTATGGCTACACCTTC. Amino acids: CASRGQGFYGYTF.

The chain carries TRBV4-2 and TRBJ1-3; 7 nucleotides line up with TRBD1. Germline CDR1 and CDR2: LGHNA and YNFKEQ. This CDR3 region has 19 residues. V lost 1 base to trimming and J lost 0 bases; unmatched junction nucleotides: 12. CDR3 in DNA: TGTGCCAGCAGCCAAGTTAGGGGGCTTGGGGTGAGCTCTGGAAACACCATATATTTT. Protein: CASSQVRGLGVSSGNTIYF.

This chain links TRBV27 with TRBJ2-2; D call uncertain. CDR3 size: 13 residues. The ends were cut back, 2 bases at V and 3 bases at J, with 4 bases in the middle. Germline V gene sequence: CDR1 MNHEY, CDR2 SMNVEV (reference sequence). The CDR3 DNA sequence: TGTGCCAGCAGTTTAGGAGACACCGGGGAGCTGTTTTTT. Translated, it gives CASSLGDTGELFF.

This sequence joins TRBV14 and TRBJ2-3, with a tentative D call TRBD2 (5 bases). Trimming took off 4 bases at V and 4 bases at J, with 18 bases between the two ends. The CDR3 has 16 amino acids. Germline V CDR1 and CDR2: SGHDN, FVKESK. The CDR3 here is CASSRLSAGLADTQYF. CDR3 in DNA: TGTGCCAGCAGCCGCTTATCCGCGGGTTTAGCAGATACGCAGTATTTT.

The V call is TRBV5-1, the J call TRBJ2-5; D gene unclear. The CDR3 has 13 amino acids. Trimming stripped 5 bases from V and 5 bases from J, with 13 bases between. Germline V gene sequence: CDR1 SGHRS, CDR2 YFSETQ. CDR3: CASRIYGGETQYF. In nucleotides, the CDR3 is TGCGCCAGCAGAATCTACGGTGGCGAGACCCAGTACTTC.

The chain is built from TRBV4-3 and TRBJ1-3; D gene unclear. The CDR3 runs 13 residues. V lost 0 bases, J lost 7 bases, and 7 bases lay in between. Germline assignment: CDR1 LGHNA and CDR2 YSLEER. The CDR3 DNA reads TGCGCCAGCAGCCAAGAGTTAAGGAACACCATATATTTT. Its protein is CASSQELRNTIYF.

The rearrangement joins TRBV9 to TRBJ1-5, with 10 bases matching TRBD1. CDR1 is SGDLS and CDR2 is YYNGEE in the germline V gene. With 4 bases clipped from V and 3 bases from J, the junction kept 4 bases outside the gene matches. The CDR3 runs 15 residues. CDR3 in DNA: TGTGCCAGCAGCCGGGGACAGGGGTACAATCAGCCCCAGCATTTT. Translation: CASSRGQGYNQPQHF.

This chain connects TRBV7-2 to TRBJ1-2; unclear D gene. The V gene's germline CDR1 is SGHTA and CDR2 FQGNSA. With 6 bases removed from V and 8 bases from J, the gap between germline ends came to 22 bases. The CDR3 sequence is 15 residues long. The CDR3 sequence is CASSQQTELLLGYTF. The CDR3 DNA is TGTGCCAGCAGTCAACAGACGGAATTACTATTAGGCTACACCTTC.

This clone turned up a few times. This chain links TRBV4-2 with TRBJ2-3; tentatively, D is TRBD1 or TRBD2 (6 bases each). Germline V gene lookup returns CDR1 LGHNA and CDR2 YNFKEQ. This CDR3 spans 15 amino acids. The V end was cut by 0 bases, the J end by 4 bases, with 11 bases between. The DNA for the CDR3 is TGTGCCAGCAGCCAAGAAAAGGGGGGTGCAGATACGCAGTATTTT. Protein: CASSQEKGGADTQYF.

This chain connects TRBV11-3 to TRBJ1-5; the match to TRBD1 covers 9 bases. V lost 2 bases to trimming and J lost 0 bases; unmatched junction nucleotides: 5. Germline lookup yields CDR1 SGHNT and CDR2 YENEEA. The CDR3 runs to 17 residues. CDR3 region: CASSLPGQGYSNQPQHF. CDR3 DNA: TGTGCCAGCAGCTTACCGGGACAGGGATATAGCAATCAGCCCCAGCATTTT.

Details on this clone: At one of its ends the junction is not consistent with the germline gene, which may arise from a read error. CDR3 protein: CASGLEGKTEAFF. CDR3 bases: TGTGCCAGCGGCTTAGAAGGGAAAACTGAAGCTTTCTTT. This chain joins TRBV7-9 and TRBJ1-1; no definite D call. The length of the CDR3 is 13 residues. Germline V lookup: CDR1 SEHNR, CDR2 FQNEAQ (reference sequence).

In nucleotides, the CDR3 is TGTGCCAGCACCTGGGACAGGGAGACCCAGTACTTC. Translating gives CASTWDRETQYF. The chain recombines TRBV6-1 with TRBJ2-5; the match to TRBD1 covers 8 bases. Trimming cost V 7 bases and J 5 bases; bases outside gene matches: 3. Germline loops: CDR1 MNHNS, CDR2 SASEGT. This CDR3 region has 12 residues.

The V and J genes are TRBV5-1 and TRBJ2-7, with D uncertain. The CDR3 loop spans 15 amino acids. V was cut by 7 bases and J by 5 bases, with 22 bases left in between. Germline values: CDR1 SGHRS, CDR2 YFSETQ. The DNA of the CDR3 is TGCGCCAGCGGCCACAACACCCTAAAGGTCGACGAGCAGTACTTC. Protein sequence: CASGHNTLKVDEQYF.

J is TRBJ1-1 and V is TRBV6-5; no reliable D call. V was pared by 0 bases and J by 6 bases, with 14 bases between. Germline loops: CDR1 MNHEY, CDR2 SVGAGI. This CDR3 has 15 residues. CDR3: CASSYSSQVRSEAFF. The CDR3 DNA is TGTGCCAGCAGTTACTCGAGCCAGGTTCGCTCTGAAGCTTTCTTT.

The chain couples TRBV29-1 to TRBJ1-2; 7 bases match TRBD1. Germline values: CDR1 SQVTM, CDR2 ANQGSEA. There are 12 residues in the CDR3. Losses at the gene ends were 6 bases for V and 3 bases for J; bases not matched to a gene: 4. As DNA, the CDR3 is TGCAGCGTAGATGGACAGGACTATGGCTACACCTTC. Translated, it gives CSVDGQDYGYTF.

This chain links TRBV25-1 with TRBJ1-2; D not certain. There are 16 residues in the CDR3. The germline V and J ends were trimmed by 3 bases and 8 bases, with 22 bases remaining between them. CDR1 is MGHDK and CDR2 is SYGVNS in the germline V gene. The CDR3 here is CASSDPAASRLSGYTF. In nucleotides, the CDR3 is TGTGCCAGCAGTGATCCCGCCGCTTCGAGGTTGTCCGGCTACACCTTC.

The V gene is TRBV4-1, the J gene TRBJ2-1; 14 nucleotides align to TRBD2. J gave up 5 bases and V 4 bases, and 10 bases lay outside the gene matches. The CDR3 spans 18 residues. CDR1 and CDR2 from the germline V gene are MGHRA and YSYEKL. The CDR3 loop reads CASSPHGLAGGPNNEQFF. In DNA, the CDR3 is TGCGCCAGCAGCCCCCACGGACTAGCGGGAGGCCCCAACAATGAGCAGTTCTTC.

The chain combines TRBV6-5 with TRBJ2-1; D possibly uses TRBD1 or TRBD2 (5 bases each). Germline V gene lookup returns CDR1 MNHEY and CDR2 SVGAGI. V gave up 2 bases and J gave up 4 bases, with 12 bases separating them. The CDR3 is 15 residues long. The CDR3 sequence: CASSYQHGAYNEQFF. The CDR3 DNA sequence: TGTGCCAGCAGTTACCAGCACGGGGCGTACAATGAGCAGTTCTTC.

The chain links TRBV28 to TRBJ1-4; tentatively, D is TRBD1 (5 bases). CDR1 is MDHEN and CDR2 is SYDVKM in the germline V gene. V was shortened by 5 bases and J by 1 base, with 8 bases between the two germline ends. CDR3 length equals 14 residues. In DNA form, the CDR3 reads TGTGCCAGCAGTACGACAGTAACTAATGAAAAACTGTTTTTT. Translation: CASSTTVTNEKLFF. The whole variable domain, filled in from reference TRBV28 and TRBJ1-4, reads DVKVTQSSRYLVKRTGEKVFLECVQDMDHENMFWYRQDPGLGLRLIYFSYDVKMKEKGDIPEGYSVSREKKERFSLILESASTNQTSMYLCASSTTVTNEKLFFGSGTQLSVL.

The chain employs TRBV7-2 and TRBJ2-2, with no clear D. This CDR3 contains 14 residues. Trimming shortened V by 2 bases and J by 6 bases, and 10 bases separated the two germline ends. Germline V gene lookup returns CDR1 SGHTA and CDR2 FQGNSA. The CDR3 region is CASSLSGYAGELFF. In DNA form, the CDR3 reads TGTGCCAGCAGCTTATCCGGGTATGCCGGGGAGCTGTTTTTT.

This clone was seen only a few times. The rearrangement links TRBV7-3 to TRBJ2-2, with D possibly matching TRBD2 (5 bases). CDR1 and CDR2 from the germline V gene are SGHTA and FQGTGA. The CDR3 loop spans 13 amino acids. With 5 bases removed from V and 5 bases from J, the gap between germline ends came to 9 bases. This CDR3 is CASSRGLTGELFF. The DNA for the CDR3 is TGTGCCAGCAGCAGAGGGCTAACCGGGGAGCTGTTTTTT.